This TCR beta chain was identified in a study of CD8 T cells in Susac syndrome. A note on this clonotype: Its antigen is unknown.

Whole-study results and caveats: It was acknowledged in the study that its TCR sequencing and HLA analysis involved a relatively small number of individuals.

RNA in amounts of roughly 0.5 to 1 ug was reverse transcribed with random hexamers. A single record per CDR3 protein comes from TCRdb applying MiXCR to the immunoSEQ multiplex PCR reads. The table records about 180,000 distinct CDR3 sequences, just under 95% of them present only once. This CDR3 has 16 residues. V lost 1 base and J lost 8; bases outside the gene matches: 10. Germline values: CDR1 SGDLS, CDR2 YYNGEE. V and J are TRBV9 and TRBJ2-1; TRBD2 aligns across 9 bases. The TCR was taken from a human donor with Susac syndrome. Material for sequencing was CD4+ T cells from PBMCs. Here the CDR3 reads CASSVSLAGVFDEQFF. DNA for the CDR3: TGTGCCAGCAGCGTATCGTTAGCGGGAGTCTTCGATGAGCAGTTCTTC.